This TCR beta chain is from a study of blood T cell repertoires in COVID-19. Profiled with immunoSEQ multiplex PCR; TCRdb holds only in-frame clones, not every one. The sample lists 140,000 or so clones, around four fifths seen once, with about 6.1% in the top ten. This CDR3 region has 13 residues. CDR1 is SQVTM, CDR2 ANQGSEA, per germline. V was cut by 4 bases and J by 5 bases, with 11 bases left in between. The chain joins TRBV29-1 to TRBJ2-2; possible D gene TRBD2, 5 bases. The TCR comes from a woman aged 40 to 50 who had recovered from COVID-19. Input material: PBMCs or T cells enriched from blood (not recorded which). CDR3 amino acids: CSVGRDQTGELFF. DNA of the CDR3: TGCAGCGTTGGCCGGGATCAAACCGGGGAGCTGTTTTTT.